Below, 12 T cell receptor beta chains from the same sample are listed, as sequenced in a study of OX40 agonist ivuxolimab in advanced cancers. Repertoires were generated with immunoSEQ multiplex PCR, while TCRdb's copy carries only in-frame clones and drops some. The sample holds 57,000 or so clones, approximately 81% seen once. Sample: CD4+ or CD8+ T cells sorted from blood, taken in a trial of the OX40 agonist ivuxolimab. These TCRs come from an adult with an advanced solid tumor such as melanoma, head and neck, liver or kidney cancer.

This clone was recorded only once. The chain is built from TRBV7-6 and TRBJ2-7; TRBD2 matches 8 bases. The CDR3 has 15 amino acids. The V segment lost 7 bases and the J segment 1 base; nucleotides outside the gene matches: 9. CDR1 and CDR2 from the germline V gene are SGHVS and FNYEAQ. CDR3 sequence reads: CASTPSGPPSYEQYF. In DNA, the CDR3 is TGTGCCAGCACCCCTAGCGGGCCGCCTTCCTACGAGCAGTACTTC. Using reference TRBV7-6 and TRBJ2-7 for the parts outside the CDR3, the full variable domain is GAGVSQSPRYKVTKRGQDVALRCDPISGHVSLYWYRQALGQGPEFLTYFNYEAQQDKSGLPNDRFSAERPEGSISTLTIQRTEQRDSAMYRCASTPSGPPSYEQYFGPGTRLTVT.

This clone has only a few counts. The chain links TRBV7-9 to TRBJ2-7, with D possibly TRBD1 on 6 matching bases. This CDR3 spans 13 amino acids. Trimming took 6 bases from V and 3 from J, leaving 12 bases between them. CDR1 is SEHNR, CDR2 FQNEAQ, per germline (reference sequence). For the CDR3, the DNA is TGTGCCAGCAGTGAGGACAGAATCTACGAGCAGTACTTC. Translating it yields CASSEDRIYEQYF.

A few counts support this clone. The identical CDR3 is also encoded by other nucleotide sequences in the sample. This chain links TRBV4-1 with TRBJ2-3; TRBD2 matches 8 bases. The CDR3 has 20 amino acids. Germline CDR1 MGHRA, CDR2 YSYEKL. The V and J ends lost 2 bases and 1 base, in that order; junction bases with no gene match: 17. DNA of the CDR3: TGCGCCAGCAGCCAACCCAGACTAGCGCCCCAAACCCCTCGCACAGATACGCAGTATTTT. The encoded protein is CASSQPRLAPQTPRTDTQYF.

For the CDR3, the DNA is TGTGCCAGCAGTTTATATAGGTGGGACAAGAACTACGAGCAGTACTTC. Its translation: CASSLYRWDKNYEQYF. The rearrangement uses TRBV28 and TRBJ2-7; a weak D match, TRBD1 (6 bases). Germline V gives CDR1 MDHEN, CDR2 SYDVKM. CDR3 size: 16 residues. The germline V and J ends were trimmed by 1 base and 3 bases, with 16 bases remaining between them.

This clone occurred a few times. The rearrangement uses TRBV5-6 and TRBJ2-2, with D uncertain. The CDR3 runs 16 residues. Germline V lookup: CDR1 SGHDT, CDR2 YYEEEE. The germline V and J ends were trimmed by 0 bases and 6 bases, with 15 bases remaining between them. Here the CDR3 reads CASSLGRLVLAGELFF. The CDR3, as DNA: TGTGCCAGCAGCTTGGGTCGGCTAGTTCTGGCCGGGGAGCTGTTTTTT.

For the CDR3, the DNA is TGTGCCAGTAGTCCCCAGCCTAGCGGGAACCCAACCTACGAGCAGTACTTC. Protein sequence: CASSPQPSGNPTYEQYF. This sequence joins TRBV19 and TRBJ2-7; 9 positions agree with TRBD2. The CDR3 covers 17 residues. Germline assignment: CDR1 LNHDA and CDR2 SQIVND (reference sequence). The ends lost 5 bases at V and 2 bases at J; junction bases unmatched: 13.

The chain joins TRBV5-6 to TRBJ2-5, with D maybe TRBD2 (6 bases). The CDR3 contains 13 residues. In germline, CDR1 is SGHDT, CDR2 YYEEEE. Trimming removed 5 bases from V and 4 bases from J, with 12 bases in between. The CDR3 reads CASRPVGGETQYF. CDR3 DNA sequence: TGTGCCAGCAGACCGGTGGGGGGAGAGACCCAGTACTTC.

The CDR3 spells CASSPTVVSPDTQYF. The CDR3 DNA follows: TGTGCCAGCAGCCCTACAGTGGTTTCCCCAGATACGCAGTATTTT. The chain has TRBV11-1 and TRBJ2-3; D not certain. From germline, CDR1 is SGHAT and CDR2 FQDESV (reference sequence). V shed 5 bases and J shed 4 bases, with 16 bases lying between them. The CDR3 totals 15 residues. Using reference TRBV11-1 and TRBJ2-3 for the parts outside the CDR3, the full variable domain is EAEVAQSPRYKITEKSQAVAFWCDPISGHATLYWYRQILGQGPELLVQFQDESVVDDSQLPKDRFSAERLKGVDSTLKIQPAELGDSAMYLCASSPTVVSPDTQYFGPGTRLTVL.

The rearrangement uses TRBV9 and TRBJ1-2; D unclear. V lost 0 bases to trimming and J lost 4 bases, with 7 bases between them. The CDR3 runs 13 residues. The germline gives CDR1 SGDLS, CDR2 YYNGEE. The CDR3 nucleotides read TGTGCCAGCAGCGTAGAGGCTTCCTATGGCTACACCTTC. It is translated as CASSVEASYGYTF.

This clone is a singleton in its sample. This chain's CDR3 is CASSEPLRYEQYF. The CDR3 bases are TGTGCCAGCAGTGAGCCACTGCGGTACGAGCAGTACTTC. The rearrangement links TRBV25-1 to TRBJ2-7; D remains ambiguous. The V gene's germline CDR1 is MGHDK and CDR2 SYGVNS. With 3 bases removed from V and 4 bases from J, the gap between germline ends came to 10 bases. The CDR3 extends over 13 amino acids.

The V and J genes are TRBV13 and TRBJ1-2, with D possibly TRBD1 on 5 matching bases. The CDR3 totals 15 residues. CDR1 PRHDT and CDR2 FYEKMQ come from the germline V gene (reference sequence). V was pared by 3 bases and J by 5 bases, with 16 bases between. As DNA, the CDR3 is TGTGCCAGCAGCTTCTCCTCCGCAGGGATGTATGGCTACACCTTC. This encodes CASSFSSAGMYGYTF.

This clone was counted a few times. The chain uses TRBV2 and TRBJ1-5, with a weak D call TRBD1 (6 bases). Germline-derived CDR1 and CDR2 are SNHLY and FYNNEI. V lost 6 bases, J lost 4 bases, and 7 bases lay in between. The CDR3 contains 12 residues. CDR3 protein: CASSTGNQPQHF. In DNA, the CDR3 is TGTGCCAGCAGCACAGGGAATCAGCCCCAGCATTTT.